This T cell receptor beta chain is from a study of OX40 agonist ivuxolimab in advanced cancers. With V trimmed by 3 bases and J by 6 bases, 13 bases remained unmatched. The CDR3 sequence is 17 residues long. Per germline, CDR1 SGHTA and CDR2 FQGNSA. Profiled with immunoSEQ multiplex PCR; TCRdb holds only in-frame clones, not every one. The table lists about 76,000 clones, roughly 84% of them singletons. V is TRBV7-2 and J is TRBJ2-1; 8 nucleotides line up with TRBD2. The sample consisted of CD4+ or CD8+ T cells sorted from blood, taken in a trial of the OX40 agonist ivuxolimab. The TCR originated in an adult with an advanced solid tumor such as melanoma, head and neck, liver or kidney cancer. The CDR3 nucleotides are TGTGCCAGCAGCTTGGACTTAGCGGGAAAGGGGATCAATGAGCAGTTCTTC. This translates into CASSLDLAGKGINEQFF.